The 28 T cell receptor beta chains given below trace back to one sample, sequenced in a study of blood T cell repertoires in COVID-19. The data were produced by immunoSEQ multiplex PCR, yet TCRdb's version contains in-frame clones alone and is incomplete. This sample yields 25,000 to 35,000 clones, of which 89% are seen a single time; more than 0.45% belongs to the top ten. Sequencing was done on a sample of peripheral blood. These receptors originate from a woman aged 40 to 49 with active or convalescent COVID-19.

The chain recombines TRBV9 with TRBJ2-3; D gene unclear. Per the germline V gene, CDR1 is SGDLS and CDR2 is YYNGEE. Trimming removed 10 bases at V and 3 bases at J, with 15 bases between. The length of the CDR3 is 13 residues. DNA of the CDR3: TGTGCCTCCCGGCAGCCAGGTACAGATACGCAGTATTTT. Residues: CASRQPGTDTQYF.

V gene TRBV15 combines with J gene TRBJ2-2; D is possibly TRBD1 (6 bases). This CDR3 spans 14 amino acids. Germline V gives CDR1 LNHNV, CDR2 YYDKDF (reference sequence). The V and J ends lost 3 bases and 7 bases respectively, with 12 bases between them. As DNA, the CDR3 is TGTGCCACCAGCAGCGAGACAGGAGACGGGGAGCTGTTTTTT. Amino acids: CATSSETGDGELFF.

The chain combines TRBV5-1 with TRBJ2-3, with 7 positions matching TRBD2. The V gene end was trimmed by 0 bases and the J gene end by 2 bases; junction bases not matched to a gene: 6. Germline loops: CDR1 SGHRS, CDR2 YFSETQ. This CDR3 is 16 amino acids long. The CDR3 DNA reads TGCGCCAGCAGCTTGGATTGGGGGGGTCCCACAGATACGCAGTATTTT. It encodes CASSLDWGGPTDTQYF.

The chain couples TRBV6-5 to TRBJ2-1; 16 nucleotides match TRBD2. The CDR3 is 15 amino acids. Germline V gene lookup returns CDR1 MNHEY and CDR2 SVGAGI. V was pared by 6 bases and J by 15 bases, with 11 bases of the junction left unmatched. In nucleotides, the CDR3 is TGTGCCAGCAGCGTAGGGACTAGCGGGGGGGCTTGGAGGTTCTTC. It specifies CASSVGTSGGAWRFF.

The CDR3 DNA follows: TGTGCCAGCAGCGACGGTACGAGACTCCACGGGGAGCTGTTTTTT. Translated: CASSDGTRLHGELFF. The chain employs TRBV5-4 and TRBJ2-2; D call uncertain. This CDR3 is built from 15 residues. Per germline, CDR1 SGHNT and CDR2 YYREEE (reference sequence). Trimming left V 4 bases short and J 7 bases short, with 17 bases between.

J is TRBJ1-2 and V is TRBV3-1 (or the pseudogene TRBV3-2), with a tentative D call TRBD1 (6 bases). With 6 bases removed from V and 8 bases from J, the gap between germline ends came to 19 bases. The germline V gene has CDR1 LGHDT and CDR2 YNNKEL (reference sequence). The CDR3 length is 14 residues. For the CDR3, the DNA is TGTGCCAGCAGGCAGAGTGGGGGCCTAGAGGGCTACACCTTC. Its protein is CASRQSGGLEGYTF.

This clone has only a few counts. V gene TRBV5-4 combines with J gene TRBJ2-3; TRBD2 matches 7 bases. V shed 0 bases, J shed 3 bases, and the junction held 7 bases outside the gene matches. Germline V gene lookup returns CDR1 SGHNT and CDR2 YYREEE (reference sequence). CDR3 length: 16 residues. CDR3 DNA: TGTGCCAGCAGCTTGGGGGGGGGAGTCGGTACAGATACGCAGTATTTT. Its protein is CASSLGGGVGTDTQYF.

This rearrangement joins TRBV28 to TRBJ2-1; 9 positions agree with TRBD2. The CDR3 is 16 amino acids. The germline V gene encodes CDR1 MDHEN and CDR2 SYDVKM. V lost 2 bases to trimming and J lost 7 bases; unmatched junction nucleotides: 9. The CDR3 protein is CASSLIGAGGRNEQFF. DNA of the CDR3: TGTGCCAGCAGTTTAATCGGAGCGGGAGGCCGGAATGAGCAGTTCTTC.

The sample holds a few counts of this clone. The J gene is TRBJ1-5, the V gene TRBV7-2, with no clear D. The CDR3 is 12 residues long. Germline CDR1 and CDR2: SGHTA and FQGNSA. V lost 10 bases, J lost 0 bases, and 7 bases lay in between. The CDR3 region is CATTNSNQPQHF. The CDR3 DNA reads TGTGCCACTACGAATAGCAATCAGCCCCAGCATTTT.

This clone was recorded once. The chain couples TRBV7-9 to TRBJ2-1; either TRBD1 or TRBD2 may fit D (6 bases each). Trimming cost V 5 bases and J 3 bases, with 14 bases left between them. From germline, CDR1 is SEHNR and CDR2 FQNEAQ (reference sequence). This CDR3 is built from 15 residues. The CDR3 sequence: CASSLGGPGYNEQFF. DNA for the CDR3: TGTGCCAGCAGCCTAGGGGGGCCAGGCTACAATGAGCAGTTCTTC.

J is TRBJ2-3 and V is TRBV6-2 or TRBV6-3, with a possible D match to TRBD2 (6 bases). This CDR3 has 15 amino acids. V lost 4 bases, J lost 11 bases, and 22 bases lay in between. Germline CDR1 reads MNHEY; CDR2 reads SVGEGT. DNA for the CDR3: TGTGCCAGCAGTTCATCCGGGACCCCCGGGGGTGGGCAGTATTTT. Translation: CASSSSGTPGGGQYF.

This clone has a single count. This sequence joins TRBV9 and TRBJ2-2; TRBD2 might be the D (5 bases). Trimming pared 3 bases from V and 7 bases from J, leaving 16 bases between. Germline values: CDR1 SGDLS, CDR2 YYNGEE. This CDR3 has 15 residues. Here the CDR3 reads CASSATSAANGELFF. CDR3 sequence (DNA): TGTGCCAGCAGCGCAACTAGTGCGGCTAACGGGGAGCTGTTTTTT.

The rearrangement links TRBV6-1 to TRBJ2-1; 11 nucleotides agree with TRBD2. V lost 2 bases to trimming and J lost 6 bases; unmatched junction nucleotides: 15. Germline-derived CDR1 and CDR2 are MNHNS and SASEGT. The length of the CDR3 is 19 residues. For the CDR3, the DNA is TGTGCCAGCAGTGAATACCAGCCTAGCGGGAGGCTAGTGGGCAATGAGCAGTTCTTC. Translation gives CASSEYQPSGRLVGNEQFF.

The V gene is TRBV11-3, the J gene TRBJ2-1, with TRBD2 matching 13 bases. The CDR3 contains 16 residues. The germline V gene has CDR1 SGHNT and CDR2 YENEEA. V lost 1 base, J lost 7 bases, and 4 bases stayed unmatched. The CDR3 DNA sequence: TGTGCCAGCAGCTTAGGACTAGCGGGGGGCGCGAATGAGCAGTTCTTC. Translated, it gives CASSLGLAGGANEQFF. Filled out from reference TRBV11-3 and TRBJ2-1, the complete variable domain reads EAGVVQSPRYKIIEKKQPVAFWCNPISGHNTLYWYLQNLGQGPELLIRYENEEAVDDSQLPKDRFSAERLKGVDSTLKIQPAELGDSAVYLCASSLGLAGGANEQFFGPGTRLTVL.

The chain carries TRBV9 and TRBJ2-2; 9 bases are shared with TRBD2. Trimming removed 0 bases from V and 5 bases from J; junction bases left unmatched: 5. This CDR3 spans 16 amino acids. From germline, CDR1 is SGDLS and CDR2 YYNGEE. This CDR3 reads CASSVAISGRTGELFF. The DNA for the CDR3 is TGTGCCAGCAGCGTAGCTATTAGCGGGAGAACCGGGGAGCTGTTTTTT.

This clone was detected only a few times. The genes are TRBV5-1 and TRBJ2-7; 8 nucleotides match TRBD2. Germline-derived CDR1 and CDR2 are SGHRS and YFSETQ. The CDR3 extends over 15 amino acids. The ends lost 0 bases at V and 2 bases at J; junction bases unmatched: 4. This CDR3 is CASSLELAAPYEQYF. The DNA for the CDR3 is TGCGCCAGCAGCTTGGAACTAGCGGCCCCCTACGAGCAGTACTTC.

For the CDR3, the DNA is TGTGCCAGCAGCTCGACAGACTTACCAGATACGCAGTATTTT. Its translation: CASSSTDLPDTQYF. The rearrangement uses TRBV28 and TRBJ2-3, with D perhaps TRBD1 (5 bases). The germline V gene has CDR1 MDHEN and CDR2 SYDVKM. The CDR3 extends over 14 amino acids. The germline V and J ends were trimmed by 6 bases and 4 bases, with 14 bases remaining between them.

This rearrangement joins TRBV6-5 to TRBJ1-1; D remains unclear. CDR1 and CDR2 (germline): MNHEY, SVGAGI. Trimming shortened V by 5 bases and J by 1 base, and 5 bases separated the two germline ends. This CDR3 is 12 amino acids long. CDR3 in amino acids: CASSPPNTEAFF. The CDR3 DNA is TGTGCCAGCAGTCCTCCGAACACTGAAGCTTTCTTT.

This clone was recorded once. V usage is TRBV3-1 (or the pseudogene TRBV3-2) and J usage is TRBJ1-5; unclear D gene. CDR1 is LGHDT, CDR2 YNNKEL, per germline (reference sequence). V lost 1 base and J lost 6, with 7 bases in between. The CDR3 length is 13 residues. CDR3 amino acids: CASSQAGGQPQHF. CDR3 nucleotides: TGTGCCAGCAGCCAAGCGGGAGGTCAGCCCCAGCATTTT.

The J gene is TRBJ2-7, the V gene TRBV2; 9 nucleotides align to TRBD1. This CDR3 has 14 residues. Unmatched junction bases numbered 7, after V lost 8 bases and J lost 2 bases. CDR1 SNHLY and CDR2 FYNNEI come from the germline V gene. Written as DNA, the CDR3 is TGTGCCAGCGCCCGACAGGGGGGAACCTACGAGCAGTACTTC. Translation gives CASARQGGTYEQYF.

This chain connects TRBV11-2 to TRBJ1-2; unclear D gene. This CDR3 has 13 residues. Germline V gives CDR1 SGHAT, CDR2 FQNNGV. The ends were cut back, 1 base at V and 1 base at J, with 4 bases in the middle. The CDR3 spells CASSLADNYGYTF. In DNA form, the CDR3 reads TGTGCCAGCAGCTTAGCAGATAACTATGGCTACACCTTC.

The rearrangement uses TRBV9 and TRBJ2-3, with 8 bases that match TRBD1. This CDR3 comprises 14 residues. Trimming at V came to 4 bases and at J to 4 bases, leaving 5 bases not matched to a gene. Germline CDR1 SGDLS, CDR2 YYNGEE. The CDR3 bases are TGTGCCAGCAGCACGGGACAGGCCTCAGATACGCAGTATTTT. Its translation is CASSTGQASDTQYF. The full variable domain, its missing parts supplied by reference TRBV9 and TRBJ2-3, is DSGVTQTPKHLITATGQRVTLRCSPRSGDLSVYWYQQSLDQGLQFLIQYYNGEERAKGNILERFSAQQFPDLHSELNLSSLELGDSALYFCASSTGQASDTQYFGPGTRLTVL.

J is TRBJ2-3 and V is TRBV7-2, with 11 bases identical to TRBD2. V dropped 5 bases and J dropped 4; count of bases not matched to a gene: 8. Germline-derived CDR1 and CDR2 are SGHTA and FQGNSA. The CDR3 is made up of 16 amino acids. CDR3 nucleotide sequence: TGTGCCAGCAGCAAACGACTAGCGGGGATACCAGATACGCAGTATTTT. The encoded protein is CASSKRLAGIPDTQYF.

Only a few counts were recorded for this clone. This chain connects TRBV3-1 (or the pseudogene TRBV3-2) to TRBJ1-5; D is ambiguous. Germline V lookup: CDR1 LGHDT, CDR2 YNNKEL (reference sequence). This CDR3 contains 13 residues. Trimming left V 0 bases short and J 7 bases short, with 7 bases between. The CDR3 DNA follows: TGTGCCAGCAGCCAAGACCGCCGGCAGCCCCAGCATTTT. Translation gives CASSQDRRQPQHF.

This clone was recorded a few times. The chain combines TRBV12-5 with TRBJ2-1; 10 bases match TRBD2. V was clipped by 0 bases and J by 8 bases; unmatched bases: 7. The CDR3 has 16 residues. From germline, CDR1 is LGHNT and CDR2 FRNRAP. For the CDR3, the DNA is TGTGCTAGTGGTTTGGTACGAAGCGGGGGGGCTGATGAGCAGTTCTTC. It codes for CASGLVRSGGADEQFF.

The J gene is TRBJ1-1, the V gene TRBV6-1, with 8 positions matching TRBD1. Germline V gives CDR1 MNHNS, CDR2 SASEGT. The CDR3 is 16 residues long. V shed 4 bases, J shed 0 bases, and the junction held 7 bases outside the gene matches. CDR3 in DNA: TGTGCCAGCAGTGCCGGGACAGGTAGGATGAACACTGAAGCTTTCTTT. This translates into CASSAGTGRMNTEAFF.

The chain employs TRBV28 and TRBJ1-2; 7 nucleotides align to TRBD1. Germline V gene data show CDR1 as MDHEN and CDR2 as SYDVKM. Trimming took 5 bases from V and 5 from J; bases not matched to a gene: 17. The CDR3 runs 17 residues. CDR3 protein: CASSPVGVGGSRYGYTF. Here the CDR3 DNA reads TGTGCCAGCAGTCCTGTCGGAGTAGGGGGCTCTCGGTATGGCTACACCTTC.

This clone occurred a few times. Other DNA sequences in this specimen translate into the identical CDR3. The rearrangement joins TRBV18 to TRBJ1-2, with 8 bases aligning to TRBD1. CDR1 and CDR2 from the germline V gene are KGHSH and LQKENI. J lost 4 bases, V lost 3 bases, and 4 bases had no gene match. The CDR3 sequence is 14 residues long. The CDR3 reads CASSPEDRAYGYTF. The DNA for the CDR3 is TGTGCCAGCTCACCCGAGGACAGGGCCTATGGCTACACCTTC.